Listed below are T cell receptor beta chains from one sample, sequenced in a study of control samples from healthy donors and cancer patients. Profiling relied on immunoSEQ multiplex PCR, and the TCRdb table lists in-frame clones only, not all of them. This table holds around 70,000 clones, about 95% found once. Sequences were obtained from blood. These receptors were collected from a woman under 40 in good health. The CDR3 runs from the conserved cysteine through the conserved F or W. Each record gives: J gene, clone size, V gene, D gene, CDR3 DNA, CDR3 protein. A D gene is named only where the DNA matches it firmly. Where a row states a size, it is once, few, many or the class of an expanded clone; other rows omit it.

TRBJ1-2 - TRBV28 - TGTGCCAGCAAGGTAGCTAACTATGGCTACACCTTC CASKVANYGYTF
TRBJ1-1 - TRBV12-3/TRBV12-4 - TGTGCCAGCAGGCGTGAGAGGACTGAAGCTTTCTTT CASRRERTEAFF
TRBJ1-5 once TRBV4-1 - TGCGCCAGCAGCCAAGGTCCAGGCAATCAGCCCCAGCATTTT CASSQGPGNQPQHF
TRBJ1-3 - TRBV19 - TGTGCCAGTAGTATCCCAGGGGCCCCCTCTGGAAACACCATATATTTT CASSIPGAPSGNTIYF
TRBJ2-7 - TRBV5-1 - TGCGCCAGCAGCTTGCAGGTTACCTCCTACGAGCAGTACTTC CASSLQVTSYEQYF
TRBJ1-1 - TRBV28 TRBD1 TGTGCCAGCAGTCCCTGGACAGGGGTGGGCACTGAAGCTTTCTTT CASSPWTGVGTEAFF
TRBJ1-1 - TRBV11-3 - TGTGCCAGCAGCCTAGAAGCCGATGGAACTGAAGCTTTCTTT CASSLEADGTEAFF
TRBJ1-1 - TRBV28 - TGTGCCAGCAGAGCTCCGCAGGAAGCTTTCTTT CASRAPQEAFF
TRBJ1-1 once TRBV7-9 - TGTGCCAGCAGCTTGACCCGGGACTTCCTGAACACTGAAGCTTTCTTT CASSLTRDFLNTEAFF
TRBJ1-2 once TRBV30 - TGTGCCGGGATAGGCGGGAGCCGGGGCTACACCTTC CAGIGGSRGYTF
TRBJ2-3 once TRBV29-1 TRBD1 TGCAGCGTTCGGGGACAGGGGGCTTATACGCAGTATTTT CSVRGQGAYTQYF
TRBJ1-1 - TRBV29-1 - TGCACCTTCCTTCAAACTGAAGCTTTCTTT CTFLQTEAFF
TRBJ2-1 - TRBV20-1 - TGCAGTGCTAGTAATGAGCAGTTCTTC CSASNEQFF
TRBJ1-2 - TRBV9 TRBD1 TGTGCCAGCAGCCCTCCGGGACAGCAAAACTATGGCTACACCTTC CASSPPGQQNYGYTF
TRBJ2-3 once TRBV30 TRBD2 TGTGCCTGGTCTAGCGGGGTCGCAGATACGCAGTATTTT CAWSSGVADTQYF
TRBJ2-3 - TRBV6-5 - TGTGCCAGCAGTTTGGGACATCTCACAGATACGCAGTATTTT CASSLGHLTDTQYF
TRBJ1-5 - TRBV6-5 - TGTGCCAGCCGAAAGGACCGGAGTCGCAATCAGCCCCAGCATTTT CASRKDRSRNQPQHF
TRBJ2-1 - TRBV29-1 - TGCAGCGTTGAAACGGGGGTAGGGCAGTTCTTC CSVETGVGQFF
TRBJ1-5 - TRBV6-1 - TGTGCCAGCAGTGCCCCCACGGGACCCCACAATCAGCCCCAGCATTTT CASSAPTGPHNQPQHF
TRBJ1-1 - TRBV6-5 - TGTGCCAGCAGACCGGGGGATCGCGGAACTGAAGCTTTCTTT CASRPGDRGTEAFF
TRBJ1-1 - TRBV28 - TGTGCCAGCAGTTTATCCAGGGGGAACACTGAAGCTTTCTTT CASSLSRGNTEAFF
TRBJ1-1 - TRBV6-5 - TGTGCCAGCAGAAGAAACACTGAAGCTTTCTTT CASRRNTEAFF
TRBJ2-6 - TRBV5-1 TRBD1 TGCGCCAGCAGCCCCGGGGCAGGGGGTTCTGGGGCCAACGTCCTGACTTTC CASSPGAGGSGANVLTF
TRBJ1-1 - TRBV5-5 - TGTGCCAGCAGCACGGGGGCGGGCCTAAACACTGAAGCTTTCTTT CASSTGAGLNTEAFF
TRBJ1-2 - TRBV28 - TGTGCCAGCAGTTACCGTGGCTACACCTTC CASSYRGYTF
TRBJ2-3 once TRBV9 TRBD2 TGTGCCAGCAGCCCCAGAGCGGGGCTGTTGACAGATACGCAGTATTTT CASSPRAGLLTDTQYF
TRBJ1-5 - TRBV7-8 TRBD1 TGTGCCAGCAGCAAGACAGGGGGCAATCAGCCCCAGCATTTT CASSKTGGNQPQHF
TRBJ1-2 - TRBV5-5 - TGTGCCAGCAGCTCCCCCCCGGAATTGACCTCATATGGCTACACCTTC CASSSPPELTSYGYTF
TRBJ1-3 - TRBV3-1/TRBV3-2 - TGTGCCAGCAGCCAAGATGCGGGGGCATTCTCTGGAAACACCATATATTTT CASSQDAGAFSGNTIYF
TRBJ1-1 - TRBV28 - TGTGCCAGCAGTTTAAGTCGCTCGACGGGCACTGAAGCTTTCTTT CASSLSRSTGTEAFF
TRBJ1-5 - TRBV28 - TGTGCCAGCAGATCAAAGGGGGTTGAGCCCCAGCATTTT CASRSKGVEPQHF
TRBJ2-5 - TRBV5-1 - TGCGCCAGCAGCTCAGAACGCAGCCCAGAGACCCAGTACTTC CASSSERSPETQYF
TRBJ1-6 - TRBV5-5 - TGTGCCAGCAGCGCCACAGGGTTTGGTTCACCCCTCCACTTT CASSATGFGSPLHF
TRBJ2-5 - TRBV4-2 TRBD2 TGTGCCAGCAGCCAAGCCAGCGGGGGCTGGGAGACCCAGTACTTC CASSQASGGWETQYF
TRBJ2-3 - TRBV6-1 TRBD2 TGTGCCAGCAGTGATGGCGGGGGGGTAACGCAGTATTTT CASSDGGGVTQYF
TRBJ2-5 - TRBV11-3 TRBD2 TGTGCCAGCAGCTTAGGGACTAGCAGGAGGCAAGAGACCCAGTACTTC CASSLGTSRRQETQYF
TRBJ2-1 - TRBV3-1/TRBV3-2 - TGTGCCAGCAGCCGGAACCAGCCTATCGATAACAATGAGCAGTTCTTC CASSRNQPIDNNEQFF
TRBJ1-6 - TRBV5-1 TRBD1 TGCGCCAGCAGCTTGTTGGGGACAGGGAAAAAGGAGGAACCCCTCCACTTT CASSLLGTGKKEEPLHF
TRBJ2-2 once TRBV3-1/TRBV3-2 - TGTGCCAGCAGAAAGGGTGGCGGGGAGCTGTTTTTT CASRKGGGELFF
TRBJ2-1 - TRBV5-1 TRBD1 TGCGCCAGCAGCTTGTATGGGACAGATTACAATGAGCAGTTCTTC CASSLYGTDYNEQFF
TRBJ1-1 - TRBV11-3 - TGTGCCAGCAGCTTAGATTCTTATATGCCTCCCAGGTACAATACTGAAGCTTTCTTT CASSLDSYMPPRYNTEAFF
TRBJ2-3 - TRBV12-3/TRBV12-4 - TGTGCCAGCAGGACCTCGGATACGCAGTATTTT CASRTSDTQYF
TRBJ1-2 - TRBV5-1 TRBD1 TGCGCCAGCAGCTTGGCAGGAGGGGGCCTTGGCTACACCTTC CASSLAGGGLGYTF
TRBJ1-1 - TRBV3-1/TRBV3-2 - TGTGCCAGCAGCCCAGAGGGGCTGAAACCTGAAGCTTTCTTT CASSPEGLKPEAFF
TRBJ1-4 - TRBV29-1 TRBD1 TGCAGCGTGACGTGGGACAGGTTAAATGAAAAACTGTTTTTT CSVTWDRLNEKLFF
TRBJ1-2 - TRBV11-2 - TGTGCCAGCAGCTTAGATGGGCAGAACTATGGCTACACCTTC CASSLDGQNYGYTF
TRBJ1-1 - TRBV19 - TGTGCCAGCCTTTCGGTCGGGCGGAACACTGAAGCTTTCTTT CASLSVGRNTEAFF
TRBJ1-2 - TRBV4-2 - TGTGCCAGCAGCCAAGGTTCAGCCAGCACAGTCGTTTACTATGGCTACACCTTC CASSQGSASTVVYYGYTF
TRBJ2-1 - TRBV4-2 - TGTGCCAGCAGCCAAGTCGGGTCTAACAATGAGCAGTTCTTC CASSQVGSNNEQFF
TRBJ1-1 - TRBV7-3 - TGTGCCAGCAGCTTACTATCTGCAGGGTTCATGAACACTGAAGCTTTCTTT CASSLLSAGFMNTEAFF
TRBJ2-5 - TRBV7-2 TRBD1 TGTGCCACCTCCCCCGGGACAGGGTACCAAGAGACCCAGTACTTC CATSPGTGYQETQYF
TRBJ2-1 - TRBV19 TRBD2 TGTGCCAGTAGTGAGGGACTAGCGAAACACAATGAGCAGTTCTTC CASSEGLAKHNEQFF
TRBJ1-4 - TRBV6-5 TRBD1 TGTGCCAGCAGTTACCAGGGACAGTCTTATGAAAAACTGTTTTTT CASSYQGQSYEKLFF
TRBJ1-1 - TRBV28 TRBD1 TGTGCCAGCAGTTCCCCGGGACAGGGGGTTATTGAAGCTTTCTTT CASSSPGQGVIEAFF
TRBJ1-5 - TRBV5-8 - TGTGCCAGCAGCTTGGCCGAAGGGGCTCTAAGCAATCAGCCCCAGCATTTT CASSLAEGALSNQPQHF
TRBJ1-1 - TRBV11-3 - TGTGCCAGCAGCTTAGAGGTGAACACTGAAGCTTTCTTT CASSLEVNTEAFF
TRBJ2-2 - TRBV27 - TGTGCCAGCAGTCCGAAAAGAGGGTCCGGGGAGCTGTTTTTT CASSPKRGSGELFF
TRBJ1-2 - TRBV12-3/TRBV12-4 TRBD1 TGTGCCAGCAGTGGCGACAGGGCTTTTGGCTACACCTTC CASSGDRAFGYTF
TRBJ2-3 - TRBV2 TRBD2 TGTGCCAGCACTCCCGAACTAGCGGGGGGGTATGGTACGCAGTATTTT CASTPELAGGYGTQYF
TRBJ1-6 once TRBV4-2 - TGTGCCAGCAGCCAAGACTTGCCTTCACCCCTCCACTTT CASSQDLPSPLHF